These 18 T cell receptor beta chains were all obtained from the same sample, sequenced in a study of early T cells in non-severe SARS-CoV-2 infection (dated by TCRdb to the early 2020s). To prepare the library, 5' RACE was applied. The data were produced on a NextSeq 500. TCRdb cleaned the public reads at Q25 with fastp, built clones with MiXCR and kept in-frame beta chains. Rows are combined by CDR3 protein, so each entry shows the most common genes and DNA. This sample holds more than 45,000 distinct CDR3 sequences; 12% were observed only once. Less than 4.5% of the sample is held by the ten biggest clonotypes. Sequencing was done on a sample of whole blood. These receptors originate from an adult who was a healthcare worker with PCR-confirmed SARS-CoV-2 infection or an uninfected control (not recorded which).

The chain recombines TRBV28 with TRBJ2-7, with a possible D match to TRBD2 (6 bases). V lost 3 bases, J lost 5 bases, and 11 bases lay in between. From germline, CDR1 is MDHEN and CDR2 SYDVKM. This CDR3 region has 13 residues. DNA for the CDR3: TGTGCCAGCAGTTTTCGCGGGATCGACGAGCAGTACTTC. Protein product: CASSFRGIDEQYF.

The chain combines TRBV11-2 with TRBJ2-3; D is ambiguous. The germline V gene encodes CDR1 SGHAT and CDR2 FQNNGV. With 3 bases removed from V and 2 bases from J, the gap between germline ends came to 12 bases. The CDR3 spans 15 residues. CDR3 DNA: TGTGCCAGCAGCTTCAGTACCCTCCCCACAGATACGCAGTATTTT. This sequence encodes CASSFSTLPTDTQYF.

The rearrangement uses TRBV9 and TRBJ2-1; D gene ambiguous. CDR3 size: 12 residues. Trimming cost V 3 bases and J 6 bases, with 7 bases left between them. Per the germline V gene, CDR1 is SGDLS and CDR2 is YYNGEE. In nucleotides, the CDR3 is TGTGCCAGCAGCGAAACACCCAATGAGCAGTTCTTC. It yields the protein CASSETPNEQFF.

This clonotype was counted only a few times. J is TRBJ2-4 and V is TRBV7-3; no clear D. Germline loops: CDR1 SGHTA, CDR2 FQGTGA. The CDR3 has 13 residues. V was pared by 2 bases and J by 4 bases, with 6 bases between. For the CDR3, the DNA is TGTGCCAGCAGCTTAGCCCCTAAAAACATTCAGTACTTC. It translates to CASSLAPKNIQYF.

CDR3 sequence: CASSLTGLEADTQYF. The CDR3 nucleotides read TGTGCCAGCAGCTTAACCGGTCTAGAGGCGGATACGCAGTATTTT. This chain links TRBV7-3 with TRBJ2-3; no clear D. CDR3 length: 15 residues. The germline V gene encodes CDR1 SGHTA and CDR2 FQGTGA. Trimming took off 0 bases at V and 6 bases at J, with 13 bases between the two ends. Variable domain in full (rest from reference TRBV7-3 and TRBJ2-3): GAGVSQTPSNKVTEKGKYVELRCDPISGHTALYWYRQSLGQGPEFLIYFQGTGAADDSGLPNDRFFAVRPEGSVSTLKIQRTERGDSAVYLCASSLTGLEADTQYFGPGTRLTVL.

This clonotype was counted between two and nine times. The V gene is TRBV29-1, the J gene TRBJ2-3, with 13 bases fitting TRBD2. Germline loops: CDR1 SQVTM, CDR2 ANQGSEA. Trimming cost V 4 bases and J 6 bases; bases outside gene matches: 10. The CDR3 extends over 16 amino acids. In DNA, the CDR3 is TGCAGCGTTGCTGGACTAGCGGGAGTAAGTTGGGATACGCAGTATTTT. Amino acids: CSVAGLAGVSWDTQYF.

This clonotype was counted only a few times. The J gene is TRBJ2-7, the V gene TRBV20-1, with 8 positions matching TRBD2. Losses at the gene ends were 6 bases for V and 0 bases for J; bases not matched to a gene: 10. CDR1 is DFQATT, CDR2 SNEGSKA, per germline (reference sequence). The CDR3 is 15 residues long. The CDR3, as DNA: TGCAGTGCGTACGGTGGACTAGCCGCCTCCTACGAGCAGTACTTC. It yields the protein CSAYGGLAASYEQYF.

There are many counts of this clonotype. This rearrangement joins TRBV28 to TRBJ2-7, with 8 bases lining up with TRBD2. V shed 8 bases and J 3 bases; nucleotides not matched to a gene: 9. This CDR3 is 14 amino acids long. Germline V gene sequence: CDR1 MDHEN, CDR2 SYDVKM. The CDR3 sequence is CASSERGGSYEQYF. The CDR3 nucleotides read TGTGCCAGCTCGGAACGGGGGGGGAGCTACGAGCAGTACTTC.

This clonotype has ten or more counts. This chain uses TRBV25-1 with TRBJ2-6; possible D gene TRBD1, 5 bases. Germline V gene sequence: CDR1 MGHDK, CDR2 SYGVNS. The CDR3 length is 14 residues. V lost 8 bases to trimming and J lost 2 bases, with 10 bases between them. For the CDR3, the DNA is TGTGCCAGCTCAGGGTTCGCTGGGGCCAACGTCCTGACTTTC. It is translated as CASSGFAGANVLTF.

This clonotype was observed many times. The CDR3 region has the DNA TGTGCCAGCAGCGGCCTGACTAGCGGGAGCGACTCTAGCTCTGGGGCCAACGTCCTGACTTTC. Its protein product is CASSGLTSGSDSSSGANVLTF. This chain joins TRBV9 and TRBJ2-6, with 12 positions matching TRBD2. Germline loops: CDR1 SGDLS, CDR2 YYNGEE. The CDR3 is made up of 21 amino acids. V was clipped by 3 bases and J by 0 bases; unmatched bases: 13.

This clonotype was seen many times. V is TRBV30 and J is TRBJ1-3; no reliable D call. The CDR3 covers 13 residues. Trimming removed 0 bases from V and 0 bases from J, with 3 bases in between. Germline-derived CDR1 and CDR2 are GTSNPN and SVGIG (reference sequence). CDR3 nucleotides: TGTGCCTGGAGTGTTAGCTCTGGAAACACCATATATTTT. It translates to CAWSVSSGNTIYF. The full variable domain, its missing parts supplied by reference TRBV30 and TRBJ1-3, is SQTIHQWPATLVQPVGSPLSLECTVEGTSNPNLYWYRQAAGRGLQLLFYSVGIGQISSEVPQNLSASRPQDRQFILSSKKLLLSDSGFYLCAWSVSSGNTIYFGEGSWLTVV.

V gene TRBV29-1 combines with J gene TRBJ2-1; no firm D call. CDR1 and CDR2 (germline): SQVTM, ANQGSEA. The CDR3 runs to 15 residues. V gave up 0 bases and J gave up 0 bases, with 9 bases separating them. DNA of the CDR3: TGCAGCGTTGAAGATACCACGAGCTCCTACAATGAGCAGTTCTTC. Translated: CSVEDTTSSYNEQFF.

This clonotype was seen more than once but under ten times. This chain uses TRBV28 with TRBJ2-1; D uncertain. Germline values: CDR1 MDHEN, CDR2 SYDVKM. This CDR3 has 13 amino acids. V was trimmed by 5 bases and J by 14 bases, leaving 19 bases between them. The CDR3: CASSLKTPPFEFF. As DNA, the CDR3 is TGTGCCAGCAGTCTCAAGACCCCCCCCTTCGAGTTCTTC.

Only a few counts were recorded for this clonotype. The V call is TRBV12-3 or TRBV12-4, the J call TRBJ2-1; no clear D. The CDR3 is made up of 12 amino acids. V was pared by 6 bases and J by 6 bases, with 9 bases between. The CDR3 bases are TGTGCCAGCAGGCCAGGTCCCAATGAGCAGTTCTTC. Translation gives CASRPGPNEQFF.

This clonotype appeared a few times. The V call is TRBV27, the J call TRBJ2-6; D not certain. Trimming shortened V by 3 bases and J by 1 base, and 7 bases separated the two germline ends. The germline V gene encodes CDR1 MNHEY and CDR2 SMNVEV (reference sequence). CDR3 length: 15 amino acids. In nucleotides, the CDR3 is TGTGCCAGCAGTTTCCCGAGGTCTGGGGCCAACGTCCTGACTTTC. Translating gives CASSFPRSGANVLTF.

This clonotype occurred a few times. CDR3 in amino acids: CASSEDPSGYTDTQYF. The CDR3 DNA is TGTGCCAGCAGTGAAGATCCTAGCGGATACACAGATACGCAGTATTTT. The rearrangement links TRBV2 to TRBJ2-3; the match to TRBD2 covers 7 bases. The CDR3 has 16 residues. V lost 1 base to trimming and J lost 2 bases; unmatched junction nucleotides: 6. Germline loops: CDR1 SNHLY, CDR2 FYNNEI.

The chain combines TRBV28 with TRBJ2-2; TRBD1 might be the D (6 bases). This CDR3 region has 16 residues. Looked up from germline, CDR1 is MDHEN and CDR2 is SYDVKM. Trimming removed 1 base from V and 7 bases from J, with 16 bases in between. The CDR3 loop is CASSLLGGDLVGELFF. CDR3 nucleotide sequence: TGTGCCAGCAGTTTATTAGGGGGAGACCTAGTCGGGGAGCTGTTTTTT.

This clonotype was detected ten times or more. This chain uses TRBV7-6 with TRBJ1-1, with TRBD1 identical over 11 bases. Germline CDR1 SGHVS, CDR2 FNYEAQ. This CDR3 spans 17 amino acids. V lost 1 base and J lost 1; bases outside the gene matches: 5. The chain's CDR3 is CASSLDGQGASNTEAFF. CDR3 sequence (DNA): TGTGCCAGCAGCTTAGACGGACAGGGGGCGTCGAACACTGAAGCTTTCTTT.